The 28 T cell receptor beta chains reported below all come from one sample, sequenced in a study of blood T cells in healthy people across ages (dated by TCRdb to the mid-2010s). Library prep was done by 5' RACE. TCRdb names Illumina HiSeq 2500 as the instrument used. A second PCR of about 6 to 11 cycles was performed with a sample-barcoded 5' primer and a J-beta primer mix. TCRdb trimmed public reads at Q25 via fastp, called clones via MiXCR and kept in-frame beta chains. CDR3 protein sequences are deduplicated, and each keeps its most common genes and DNA. The sample table lists 1.5 million to 2 million distinct CDR3 sequences, under 30% of them with a count of one. Of the sample, less than 9.5% falls within the top ten clones. The sequencing input was blood. The receptors were sampled from a woman aged 30 to 39 in good health.

This clonotype appeared a few times. The chain links TRBV29-1 to TRBJ1-2; D perhaps matches TRBD1 (6 bases). The germline gives CDR1 SQVTM, CDR2 ANQGSEA. Trimming removed 6 bases from V and 8 bases from J, with 16 bases in between. The CDR3 is made up of 12 amino acids. In nucleotides, the CDR3 is TGCAGCGTCACTCAGGGGCTCGAGGGCTACACCTTC. Residues: CSVTQGLEGYTF.

This clonotype was counted between two and nine times. An end of the junction does not agree with germline; a read error may underlie this. The chain employs TRBV9 and TRBJ1-2; unclear D gene. Per the germline V gene, CDR1 is SGDLS and CDR2 is YYNGEE. The CDR3 spans 15 residues. The CDR3 coding sequence is TGTGCCAGCAGCGTAGGAGGAGCTATTAACTATGACTACACCTTC. Its translation: CASSVGGAINYDYTF.

The chain joins TRBV5-1 to TRBJ2-7; D remains ambiguous. Germline V gene lookup returns CDR1 SGHRS and CDR2 YFSETQ. V was trimmed by 4 bases and J by 6 bases, leaving 14 bases between them. The CDR3 length is 13 residues. CDR3 sequence: CASSPGSRAEQYF. Written as DNA, the CDR3 is TGCGCCAGCAGCCCCGGGTCCCGAGCCGAGCAGTACTTC.

The rearrangement uses TRBV9 and TRBJ1-4, with D possibly being TRBD1 (6 bases). Germline V gene data show CDR1 as SGDLS and CDR2 as YYNGEE. The CDR3 is made up of 15 amino acids. V was trimmed by 4 bases and J by 5 bases, leaving 15 bases between them. For the CDR3, the DNA is TGTGCCAGCAGCTCGAGGACAGCCGGAAATGAAAAACTGTTTTTT. Protein product: CASSSRTAGNEKLFF. The full variable domain, completed using reference TRBV9 and TRBJ1-4, is DSGVTQTPKHLITATGQRVTLRCSPRSGDLSVYWYQQSLDQGLQFLIQYYNGEERAKGNILERFSAQQFPDLHSELNLSSLELGDSALYFCASSSRTAGNEKLFFGSGTQLSVL.

The CDR3 region is CASSGTGGFEAFF. DNA of the CDR3: TGTGCCAGTAGTGGGACAGGGGGGTTTGAAGCTTTCTTT. V usage is TRBV19 and J usage is TRBJ1-1, with TRBD1 identical over 11 bases. CDR1 LNHDA and CDR2 SQIVND come from the germline V gene (reference sequence). The V and J ends lost 5 bases and 7 bases, in that order; junction bases with no gene match: 3. CDR3 length: 13 amino acids.

This clonotype was observed a single time. The CDR3: CASTPQTGINYGYTF. CDR3 DNA: TGTGCCAGCACCCCGCAGACAGGGATTAACTATGGCTACACCTTC. The chain recombines TRBV6-6 with TRBJ1-2, with TRBD1 matching 7 bases. J was trimmed by 1 base and V by 7 bases; bases with no gene match: 9. The germline V gene encodes CDR1 MNHNY and CDR2 SVGAGI (reference sequence). This CDR3 contains 15 residues.

In its sample, this clonotype was seen a few times. V gene TRBV6-5 combines with J gene TRBJ1-6; the D is unclear. CDR3 size: 14 residues. V was shortened by 5 bases and J by 5 bases, with 10 bases between the two germline ends. From germline, CDR1 is MNHEY and CDR2 SVGAGI. The CDR3 DNA sequence: TGTGCCAGCAGTCGGGGAGGGAATAATTCACCCCTCCACTTT. This encodes CASSRGGNNSPLHF.

The table lists this clonotype with many counts. V and J are TRBV5-8 and TRBJ2-7; TRBD2 aligns across 13 bases. Per the germline V gene, CDR1 is SGHTS and CDR2 is YDEGEE. With 0 bases clipped from V and 5 bases from J, the junction kept 2 bases outside the gene matches. There are 15 residues in the CDR3. The chain's CDR3 is CASSLGLAGGDEQYF. The CDR3, as DNA: TGTGCCAGCAGCTTGGGACTAGCGGGAGGTGACGAGCAGTACTTC. The whole variable domain, filled in from reference TRBV5-8 and TRBJ2-7, reads EAGVTQSPTHLIKTRGQQATLRCSPISGHTSVYWYQQALGLGLQFLLWYDEGEERNRGNFPPRFSGRQFPNYSSELNVNALELEDSALYLCASSLGLAGGDEQYFGPGTRLTVT.

The gene calls are TRBV29-1 and TRBJ1-2, with D maybe TRBD1 (6 bases). The CDR3 is 15 amino acids. V dropped 6 bases and J dropped 7 bases, with 24 bases sitting between them. Germline V gives CDR1 SQVTM, CDR2 ANQGSEA. The DNA of the CDR3 is TGCAGCGTGGAGAACCAAAAGGGGGGGCAAGCTGGCTACACCTTC. Translated: CSVENQKGGQAGYTF.

As regards this clonotype: This may be a read error: a much more frequent sequence differs by one nucleotide. The V call is TRBV12-3 or TRBV12-4, the J call TRBJ1-4, with D maybe TRBD1 (5 bases). The CDR3 loop spans 13 amino acids. V dropped 7 bases and J dropped 10 bases, with 16 bases sitting between them. The CDR3 DNA sequence: TGTGCCAGCAACGGACACCAGGAAGGAAAACTGTTTTTT. The encoded protein is CASNGHQEGKLFF.

The rearrangement joins TRBV13 to TRBJ2-6, with 8 bases aligning to TRBD2. The CDR3 sequence is 17 residues long. Germline values: CDR1 PRHDT, CDR2 FYEKMQ (reference sequence). The V segment lost 1 base and the J segment 0 bases; nucleotides outside the gene matches: 2. As DNA, the CDR3 is TGTGCCAGCAGCTTAGTCGGGGGGGCCTCTGGGGCCAACGTCCTGACTTTC. It yields the protein CASSLVGGASGANVLTF.

This clonotype was seen a handful of times. V and J are TRBV5-1 and TRBJ1-4; D unresolved. The CDR3 is 15 amino acids. Between the trimmed V and J ends, which lost 3 bases and 6 bases, there was a span of 15 bases. CDR1 is SGHRS, CDR2 YFSETQ, per germline. The CDR3 bases are TGCGCCAGCAGCTCGTACCCCGGCCCAGATGAAAAACTGTTTTTT. Protein product: CASSSYPGPDEKLFF.

The chain has TRBV10-3 and TRBJ2-3; no definite D call. The CDR3 runs 15 residues. The germline CDR1 and CDR2 sequences are ENHRY and SYGVKD. V was shortened by 0 bases and J by 1 base, with 8 bases between the two germline ends. The CDR3 loop reads CAISESRAGTDTQYF. Written as DNA, the CDR3 is TGTGCCATCAGTGAGTCAAGGGCAGGCACAGATACGCAGTATTTT.

This chain links TRBV3-1 with TRBJ2-1; TRBD2 matches 8 bases. The V gene end was trimmed by 3 bases and the J gene end by 7 bases; junction bases not matched to a gene: 11. The CDR3 has 16 amino acids. Looked up from germline, CDR1 is LGHDT and CDR2 is YNNKEL (reference sequence). The CDR3 loop is CASSHTRGGSWNEQFF. In DNA form, the CDR3 reads TGTGCCAGCAGCCATACTCGGGGGGGTTCATGGAATGAGCAGTTCTTC.

In DNA, the CDR3 is TGCGCCAGCAGCAAGACAGGGGCTGGAAACACCATATATTTT. Its protein product is CASSKTGAGNTIYF. The chain combines TRBV5-1 with TRBJ1-3, with TRBD1 matching over 8 bases. The CDR3 spans 14 residues. V lost 4 bases and J lost 2; bases outside the gene matches: 2. The germline V gene has CDR1 SGHRS and CDR2 YFSETQ.

This clonotype was counted at least ten times. The chain joins TRBV10-3 to TRBJ2-7; TRBD1 matches 7 bases. The CDR3 contains 12 residues. The germline CDR1 and CDR2 sequences are ENHRY and SYGVKD. With 8 bases clipped from V and 2 bases from J, the junction kept 3 bases outside the gene matches. CDR3 loop: CAIGDSPYEQYF. The DNA of the CDR3 is TGTGCCATCGGGGACAGTCCCTACGAGCAGTACTTC.

The table lists this clonotype with many counts. The chain recombines TRBV5-6 with TRBJ2-5; possible D gene TRBD2, 6 bases. The V end was cut by 4 bases, the J end by 5 bases, with 12 bases between. CDR1 SGHDT and CDR2 YYEEEE come from the germline V gene. CDR3 length: 13 residues. The CDR3 is CASSRAGWETQYF. The CDR3 DNA follows: TGTGCCAGCAGCCGAGCGGGTTGGGAGACCCAGTACTTC.

The table lists this clonotype with many counts. The chain employs TRBV12-3 or TRBV12-4 and TRBJ2-7; D gene unclear. The CDR3 totals 14 residues. Trimming removed 7 bases from V and 5 bases from J, with 18 bases in between. The CDR3: CASTLNAGANEQYF. CDR3 coding DNA: TGTGCCAGCACCCTAAACGCCGGTGCGAACGAGCAGTACTTC.

Points on this clonotype: This may arise from a read error, as a much more abundant clone is one base away. The V gene is TRBV10-3, the J gene TRBJ2-6; TRBD2 might be the D (6 bases). The CDR3 runs 14 residues. CDR1 and CDR2 from the germline V gene are ENHRY and SYGVKD. The CDR3 nucleotides read TGTGCCATCAGTGGAGGGACTGGGGCCAGCGTCCTGACTTTC. Residues: CAISGGTGASVLTF.

This clonotype came up a few times. V is TRBV24-1 and J is TRBJ1-5; D is perhaps TRBD1 (5 bases). Deletions cut 2 bases from V and 3 bases from J, with 10 bases between. CDR1 and CDR2 (germline): KGHDR, SFDVKD. This CDR3 is built from 15 residues. CDR3 sequence (DNA): TGTGCCACCAGTGATTCACGGGACCACAATCAGCCCCAGCATTTT. Its translation: CATSDSRDHNQPQHF.

V is TRBV7-9 and J is TRBJ1-1; D perhaps matches TRBD1 (5 bases). V was shortened by 4 bases and J by 4 bases, with 10 bases between the two germline ends. The CDR3 totals 13 residues. Germline V CDR1 and CDR2: SEHNR, FQNEAQ (reference sequence). CDR3 nucleotides: TGTGCCAGCAGCTGGGACCGTAGCACTGAAGCTTTCTTT. Its translation is CASSWDRSTEAFF.

This clonotype was seen only a few times. This sequence joins TRBV5-5 and TRBJ2-5; 12 nucleotides match TRBD2. This CDR3 is built from 15 residues. The V gene's germline CDR1 is SGHKS and CDR2 YYEKEE (reference sequence). J was trimmed by 4 bases and V by 4 bases; bases with no gene match: 5. CDR3 in amino acids: CASSQMTSGRETQYF. The CDR3, as DNA: TGTGCCAGCAGCCAAATGACTAGCGGGAGAGAGACCCAGTACTTC.

This clonotype was observed at least ten times. The chain couples TRBV12-3 or TRBV12-4 to TRBJ1-2; D is unresolved. Between the trimmed V and J ends, which lost 6 bases and 1 base, there was a span of 6 bases. The CDR3 extends over 12 amino acids. The CDR3 nucleotides are TGTGCCAGCAGCGCGAGTAACTATGGCTACACCTTC. It is translated as CASSASNYGYTF.

This clonotype was recorded many times. A junction end diverges from the germline sequence, so it may reflect a read error. The rearrangement joins TRBV7-2 to TRBJ1-5; 9 nucleotides line up with TRBD1. This CDR3 has 14 amino acids. The germline gives CDR1 SGHTA, CDR2 FQGNSA. Written as DNA, the CDR3 is TGTGCCAGCAGTTTAGACAGGGGGGGACAGCCCCAGCATTTT. Protein: CASSLDRGGQPQHF.

This clonotype appeared a few times. The chain recombines TRBV7-9 with TRBJ2-7; 7 bases are a match to TRBD1. Germline lookup yields CDR1 SEHNR and CDR2 FQNEAQ (reference sequence). V trimming: 5 bases; J trimming: 5 bases; junction bases outside the gene matches: 12. There are 15 residues in the CDR3. The DNA of the CDR3 is TGTGCCAGCAGCCGACCCGGACTGGACAGGAACGAGCAGTACTTC. Its translation is CASSRPGLDRNEQYF.

This clonotype was detected only a few times. The chain joins TRBV5-1 to TRBJ2-3; 10 bases line up with TRBD2. Germline V gene sequence: CDR1 SGHRS, CDR2 YFSETQ. After removal of 3 bases from V and 4 bases from J, the junction contained 5 bases not matched to a gene. CDR3 length: 15 residues. CDR3 loop: CASSSLAGRADTQYF. CDR3 DNA sequence: TGCGCCAGCAGCTCACTAGCGGGGCGGGCAGATACGCAGTATTTT. Full variable domain (rest looked up from reference TRBV5-1 and TRBJ2-3): KAGVTQTPRYLIKTRGQQVTLSCSPISGHRSVSWYQQTPGQGLQFLFEYFSETQRNKGNFPGRFSGRQFSNSRSEMNVSTLELGDSALYLCASSSLAGRADTQYFGPGTRLTVL.

The chain is built from TRBV6-2 or TRBV6-3 and TRBJ2-7; 8 bases are a match to TRBD2. Germline V gene lookup returns CDR1 MNHEY and CDR2 SVGEGT. V lost 11 bases to trimming and J lost 2 bases; unmatched junction nucleotides: 5. The CDR3 spans 12 residues. The CDR3 loop is CASIAGTYEQYF. CDR3 coding DNA: TGTGCCTCCATAGCGGGAACCTACGAGCAGTACTTC.

The V and J genes are TRBV11-2 and TRBJ2-1, with D perhaps matching TRBD1 (6 bases). Deletions cut 3 bases from V and 2 bases from J, with 17 bases between. The V gene's germline CDR1 is SGHAT and CDR2 FQNNGV. The CDR3 loop spans 17 amino acids. The CDR3 region has the DNA TGTGCCAGCAGCTTTAGCGATCTCCGGACAGCCTACAATGAGCAGTTCTTC. Translated, it gives CASSFSDLRTAYNEQFF.